A selection of T cell receptor beta chains follows, all from one sample in a study of graft-versus-host responses after intestinal transplantation. These receptors' targets are unknown. Libraries were prepared by immunoSEQ multiplex PCR; TCRdb keeps only in-frame clonotypes and omits some of them. The sample carries approximately 70,000 clones, roughly 90% recorded once. The sequenced sample was unstimulated CD8+ T cells sorted from spleen or lymph node cells, obtained before intestinal transplant. The source is a human donor who received an intestinal transplant. Each CDR3 is given with its conserved first and last residue. The order of the fields is clone size, V gene, D gene, J gene, CDR3 protein, CDR3 DNA. The D gene is left open where the match is weak. The listing skips clone size in some rows; elsewhere it reads once, few, many or a size class.

clone_size: -
v_call: TRBV6-1
d_call: TRBD1
j_call: TRBJ2-2
cdr3_aa: CASSEFGQGGTGELFF
cdr3_nt: TGTGCCAGCAGTGAATTCGGACAGGGCGGGACCGGGGAGCTGTTTTTT

clone_size: few
v_call: TRBV6-4
d_call: -
j_call: TRBJ1-5
cdr3_aa: CASSDSEVGGSDRQPQHF
cdr3_nt: TGTGCCAGCAGTGACTCGGAGGTTGGGGGGTCTGATAGGCAGCCCCAGCATTTT

clone_size: -
v_call: TRBV27
d_call: TRBD1
j_call: TRBJ1-6
cdr3_aa: CASSLLGQQGMDSPLHF
cdr3_nt: TGTGCCAGCAGTTTATTGGGCCAACAGGGGATGGATTCACCCCTCCACTTT

clone_size: -
v_call: TRBV28
d_call: -
j_call: TRBJ2-1
cdr3_aa: CASSLRGTYNEQFF
cdr3_nt: TGTGCCAGCAGTTTACGGGGTACCTACAATGAGCAGTTCTTC

clone_size: -
v_call: TRBV4-2
d_call: -
j_call: TRBJ2-5
cdr3_aa: CASSQVENQETQYF
cdr3_nt: TGTGCCAGCAGCCAAGTAGAGAACCAAGAGACCCAGTACTTC

clone_size: -
v_call: TRBV7-2
d_call: TRBD1
j_call: TRBJ1-1
cdr3_aa: CASSARDRDTEAFF
cdr3_nt: TGTGCCAGCAGCGCCCGGGACAGGGACACTGAAGCTTTCTTT

clone_size: -
v_call: TRBV29-1
d_call: TRBD1
j_call: TRBJ1-1
cdr3_aa: CSVMTGVEAFF
cdr3_nt: TGCAGCGTTATGACAGGGGTTGAAGCTTTCTTT

clone_size: -
v_call: TRBV11-2
d_call: TRBD1
j_call: TRBJ2-7
cdr3_aa: CASSSIAEGQGFHEQYF
cdr3_nt: TGTGCCAGCAGCTCAATTGCTGAGGGACAGGGGTTCCACGAGCAGTACTTC

clone_size: -
v_call: TRBV28
d_call: -
j_call: TRBJ1-4
cdr3_aa: CASSLGGSGGNEKLFF
cdr3_nt: TGTGCCAGCAGTTTAGGTGGGTCCGGCGGTAATGAAAAACTGTTTTTT

clone_size: -
v_call: TRBV29-1
d_call: TRBD2
j_call: TRBJ2-1
cdr3_aa: CSVEGASGYNEQFF
cdr3_nt: TGCAGCGTTGAAGGGGCTAGCGGTTACAATGAGCAGTTCTTC

clone_size: -
v_call: TRBV7-3
d_call: -
j_call: TRBJ2-2
cdr3_aa: CASSRITGELFF
cdr3_nt: TGTGCCAGCAGCCGTATCACCGGGGAGCTGTTTTTT

clone_size: -
v_call: TRBV9
d_call: TRBD2
j_call: TRBJ2-7
cdr3_aa: CASSPWGLADYEQYF
cdr3_nt: TGTGCCAGCAGCCCATGGGGACTAGCGGACTACGAGCAGTACTTC

clone_size: -
v_call: TRBV2
d_call: TRBD2
j_call: TRBJ2-1
cdr3_aa: CASSEWTSGLNEQFF
cdr3_nt: TGTGCCAGCAGTGAATGGACTAGCGGGTTAAATGAGCAGTTCTTC

clone_size: once
v_call: TRBV7-6
d_call: TRBD1
j_call: TRBJ2-1
cdr3_aa: CASSLADRGTGPYNEQFF
cdr3_nt: TGTGCCAGCAGCTTAGCGGATAGGGGGACAGGGCCCTACAATGAGCAGTTCTTC

clone_size: -
v_call: TRBV27
d_call: TRBD2
j_call: TRBJ2-7
cdr3_aa: CASSSWGGWSQYEQYF
cdr3_nt: TGTGCCAGCAGTTCATGGGGGGGGTGGTCACAGTACGAGCAGTACTTC

clone_size: -
v_call: TRBV9
d_call: -
j_call: TRBJ1-1
cdr3_aa: CASSVADTATEAFF
cdr3_nt: TGTGCCAGCAGCGTAGCGGACACTGCCACTGAAGCTTTCTTT